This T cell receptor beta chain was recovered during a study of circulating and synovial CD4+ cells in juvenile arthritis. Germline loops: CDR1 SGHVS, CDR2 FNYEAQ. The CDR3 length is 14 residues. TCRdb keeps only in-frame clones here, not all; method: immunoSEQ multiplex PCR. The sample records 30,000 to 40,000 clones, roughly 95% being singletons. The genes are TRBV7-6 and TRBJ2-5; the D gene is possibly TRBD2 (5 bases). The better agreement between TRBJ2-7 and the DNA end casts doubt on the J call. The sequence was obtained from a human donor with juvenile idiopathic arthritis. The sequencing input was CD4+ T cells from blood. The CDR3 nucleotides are TGTGCCAGCAGCTTAAGTCGGGGTAACGGCGAGCAGTACTTC. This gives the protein CASSLSRGNGEQYF.